This TCR beta chain comes out of a study of cytomegalovirus exposure and HLA in healthy donors. Study context: Early on, a data release was issued that held tens of millions of unique TCRs from HLA-typed donors.

Of note for this clone: Its target is not known.

After removal of 1 base from V and 3 bases from J, the junction contained 6 bases not matched to a gene. The CDR3 consists of 15 residues. Looked up from germline, CDR1 is MGHRA and CDR2 is YSYEKL. Overall study findings and caveats: Association of 15,000 to 20,000 TCR beta sequences with HLA alleles was found at 0.05 false discovery rate in a later analysis. The study assumed roughly uniform donor sequencing depth for presence/absence analyses.

The PCR made use of 60 Vbeta and 13 Jbeta primers. The protocol was immunoSEQ multiplex PCR, while the TCRdb copy is restricted to in-frame clones and leaves out a portion. There are fewer than 100,000 clones in the sample; roughly 75% occur only once, and around 0.74% lies in the top ten. This TCR derives from a woman in her sixties in good health and CMV-seronegative. Sequenced sample: PBMCs. The rearrangement joins TRBV4-1 to TRBJ2-7, with TRBD1 matching over 7 bases. Here the CDR3 reads CASSQARDSFYEQYF. The CDR3 coding sequence is TGCGCCAGCAGCCAAGCCCGGGACAGCTTCTACGAGCAGTACTTC.